This TCR beta chain derives from a study of T-cell reconstitution after alpha-beta-depleted transplantation in children. This CDR3 has 14 amino acids. Notes on this clonotype: Its antigen is not identified. The germline gene is not matched at one end of the junction; a read error may be the cause.

Points from the study as a whole: Reports say that about two months after transplant, the alpha-beta T cells came out of several hundred graft clones that had expanded. One year after transplant, T-cell counts and diversity came mostly from newly produced T cells. Several patients had high TCRbeta diversity at day 60; it came from surviving recipient T cells and thymic progenitors.

Unique molecular identifiers tagged the TCRbeta library. TCRdb called the PCR reads again in MiXCR, with one record for every CDR3 protein. The repertoire includes almost 600,000 distinct CDR3 sequences, about a quarter of them detected once, and under 45% sits in the top ten. This TCR was recovered from a boy in the first two years of life with Wiskott-Aldrich syndrome, due to receive a stem cell transplant. The genes are TRBV12-3 or TRBV12-4 and TRBJ2-5; D may be TRBD2 (6 bases). The sample consisted of PBMCs, taken before TCRalphabeta/CD19-depleted stem cell transplant. The CDR3: CAGSRQEGPGTQYF. CDR3 nucleotides: TGTGCCGGCAGCCGTCAGGAGGGCCCTGGGACCCAGTACTTC.